This T cell receptor beta chain was captured by sequencing in a study of blood T cell repertoires in COVID-19 (TCRdb year 2020). Concerning the study at large: The collaborator samples originated in the United States, Italy and Spain and spanned the acute and convalescent phases of COVID-19. The material from the prospective study consisted of cDNA or gDNA derived from T cells, B-cell-depleted T cells, or PBMCs. The dataset comprised deeply sampled blood TCRbeta repertoires from subjects exposed to, actively infected with, or recovered from COVID-19. The repertoires were released in a freely available public database intended as a resource for research on the immune response to SARS-CoV-2. The samples were drawn from the first 160 participants of the ongoing ImmuneRACE study and from over a thousand subjects provided by 6 global collaborators. The sample metadata nearly always contained a de-identified subject ID, COVID-19 status, age in years and sex. Where available, HLA class I and class II types were obtained from metadata supplied by the sample provider rather than from assay-based typing. Results and caveats for the whole study, not just this receptor: The amount of clinical and demographic metadata varied by source and participant and was provided uncurated.

The immunoSEQ Assay, a bias-controlled multiplex PCR, was used to amplify TCRbeta CDR3 regions from genomic DNA. As for the authors' bioinformatics: Nucleated cell counts per sample were estimated from amplification of reference gene primers within the assay. To quantify the absolute abundance of each unique TCRbeta CDR3 rearrangement, sequence reads were collapsed and filtered. For each sample, productive Simpson clonality was calculated as the square root of Simpson's diversity index across productive rearrangements. The source is immuneACCESS, and TCRdb retained only in-frame sequences with V and J called. Part of the clones is not carried over; for the studies checked, unresolved V genes explain less than half of this, and the remainder is unexplained. That table supplies the V and J calls and clone size; D and trimming were determined from the DNA. This sample lists tens of thousands of clones; approximately 81% were detected once. Less than 4.5% of the sample lies in the top ten.

In the prospective study, participants were 18 to 89 years old, resided in 24 geographic areas of the United States, and were enrolled through a virtual design. In the prospective study, cohorts were assigned on the basis of participant-reported clinical history obtained from a screening survey and a study questionnaire. Each participant in the prospective study had whole blood, serum and a nasopharyngeal or oropharyngeal swab collected by mobile phlebotomists. Over a roughly 2-month period, participants in the prospective study had the option of providing additional blood draws and questionnaires. Before DNA extraction, blood samples from the prospective study were shipped at room temperature or frozen. This clone was found once. Its antigen specificity is not known. No quality values exist for individual bases; no much larger clone is one base distant. CDR1 and CDR2, looked up from the germline V gene, are SNHLY and FYNNEI. The CDR3 measures 11 amino acids from cysteine to phenylalanine. The sequence is cut down to CDR3 DNA, 33 bases in frame from base 1. A distance of 7 bases separates the germline ends of V and J, which lose 3 bases and 8 bases respectively.

The receptor's source is a woman between 40 and 50 years old with acute COVID-19. The specimen was PBMCs or T cells enriched from blood (not recorded which). The receptor chain draws on TRBV2 and TRBJ1-2; confidence is insufficient to name the D gene. CDR3 loop: CASSDRKGYTF. The DNA sequence follows: TGTGCCAGCAGTGACAGGAAGGGCTACACCTTC.